This TCR beta chain was found in a study of T cell changes during pregnancy in multiple sclerosis. A few counts support this clone. The V gene lost 0 bases and the J gene lost 0 bases, with 6 bases spanning the gap. Per germline, CDR1 MNHEY and CDR2 SVGAGI. The CDR3 is made up of 15 amino acids. Here immunoSEQ multiplex PCR was the method, and the copy in TCRdb shows in-frame clones only, minus some. Of under 65,000 clones listed, 85% to 95% are singletons. The sequence came from a female donor with multiple sclerosis, enrolled in a pregnancy study. The starting material was CD4+ T cells from peripheral blood mononuclear cells, obtained in the third trimester of pregnancy. The chain carries TRBV6-5 and TRBJ1-5; D is unclear. In nucleotides, the CDR3 is TGTGCCAGCAGTTACTCGAGGGATAGCAATCAGCCCCAGCATTTT. Protein: CASSYSRDSNQPQHF.